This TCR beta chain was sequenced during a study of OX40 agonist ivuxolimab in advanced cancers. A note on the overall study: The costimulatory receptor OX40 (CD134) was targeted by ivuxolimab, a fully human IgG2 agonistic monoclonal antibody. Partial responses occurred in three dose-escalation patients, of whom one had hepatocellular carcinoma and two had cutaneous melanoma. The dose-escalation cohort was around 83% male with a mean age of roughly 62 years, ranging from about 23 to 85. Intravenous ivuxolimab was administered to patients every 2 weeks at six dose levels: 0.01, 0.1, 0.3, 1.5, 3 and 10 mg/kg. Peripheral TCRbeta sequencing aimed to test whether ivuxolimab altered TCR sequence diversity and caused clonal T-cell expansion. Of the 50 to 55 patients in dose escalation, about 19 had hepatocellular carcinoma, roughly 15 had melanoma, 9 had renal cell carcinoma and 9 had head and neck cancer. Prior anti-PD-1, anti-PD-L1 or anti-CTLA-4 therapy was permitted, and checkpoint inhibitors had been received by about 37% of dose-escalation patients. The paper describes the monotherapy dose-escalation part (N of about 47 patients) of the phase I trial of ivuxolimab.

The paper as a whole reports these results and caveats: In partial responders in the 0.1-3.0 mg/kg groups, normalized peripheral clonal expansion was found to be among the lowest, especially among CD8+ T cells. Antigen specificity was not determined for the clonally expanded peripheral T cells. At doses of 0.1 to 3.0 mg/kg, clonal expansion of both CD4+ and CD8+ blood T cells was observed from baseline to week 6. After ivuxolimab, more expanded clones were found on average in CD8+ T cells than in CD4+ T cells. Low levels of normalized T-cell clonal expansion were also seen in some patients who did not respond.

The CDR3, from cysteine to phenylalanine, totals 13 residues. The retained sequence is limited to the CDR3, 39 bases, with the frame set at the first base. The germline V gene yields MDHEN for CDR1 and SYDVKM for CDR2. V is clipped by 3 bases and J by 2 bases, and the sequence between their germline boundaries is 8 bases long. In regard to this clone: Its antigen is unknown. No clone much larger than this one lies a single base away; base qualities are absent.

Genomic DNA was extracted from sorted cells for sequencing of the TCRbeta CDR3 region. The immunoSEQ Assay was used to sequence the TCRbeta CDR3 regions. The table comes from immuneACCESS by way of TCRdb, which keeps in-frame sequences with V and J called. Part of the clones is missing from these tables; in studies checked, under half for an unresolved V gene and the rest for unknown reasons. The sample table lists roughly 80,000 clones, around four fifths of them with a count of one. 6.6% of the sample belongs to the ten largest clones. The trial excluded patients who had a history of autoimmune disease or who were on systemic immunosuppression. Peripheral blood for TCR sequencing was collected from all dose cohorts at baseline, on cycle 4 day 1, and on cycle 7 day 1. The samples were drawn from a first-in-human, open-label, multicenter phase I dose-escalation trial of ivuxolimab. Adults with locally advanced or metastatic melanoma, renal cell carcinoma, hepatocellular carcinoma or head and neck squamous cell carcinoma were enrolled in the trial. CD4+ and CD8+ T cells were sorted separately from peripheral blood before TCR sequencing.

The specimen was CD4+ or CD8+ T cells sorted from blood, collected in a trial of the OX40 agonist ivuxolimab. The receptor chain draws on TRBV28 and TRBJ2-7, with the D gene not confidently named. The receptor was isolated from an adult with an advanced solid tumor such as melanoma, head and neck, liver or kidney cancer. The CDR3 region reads CASSFVGTYEQYF. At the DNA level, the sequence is TGTGCCAGCAGTTTTGTGGGGACCTACGAGCAGTACTTC.